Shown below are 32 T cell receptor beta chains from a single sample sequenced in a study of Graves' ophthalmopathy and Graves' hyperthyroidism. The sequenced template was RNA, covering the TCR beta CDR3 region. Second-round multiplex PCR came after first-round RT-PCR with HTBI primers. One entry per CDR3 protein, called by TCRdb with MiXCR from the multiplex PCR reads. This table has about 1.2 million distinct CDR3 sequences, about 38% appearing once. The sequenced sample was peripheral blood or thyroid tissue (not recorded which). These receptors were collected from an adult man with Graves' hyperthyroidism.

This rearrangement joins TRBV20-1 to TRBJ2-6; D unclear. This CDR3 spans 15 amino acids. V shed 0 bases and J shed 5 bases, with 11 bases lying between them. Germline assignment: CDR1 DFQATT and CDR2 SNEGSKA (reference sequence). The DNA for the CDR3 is TGCAGTGCTAGAGATACAAGGTGGTGGGCCAACGTCCTGACTTTC. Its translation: CSARDTRWWANVLTF.

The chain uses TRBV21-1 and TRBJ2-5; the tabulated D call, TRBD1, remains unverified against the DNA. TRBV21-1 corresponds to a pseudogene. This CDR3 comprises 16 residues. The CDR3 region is CASTTPSVELTETQYF. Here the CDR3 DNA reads TGTGCCAGCACCACCCCCAGCGTGGAACTGACTGAGACCCAGTACTTC.

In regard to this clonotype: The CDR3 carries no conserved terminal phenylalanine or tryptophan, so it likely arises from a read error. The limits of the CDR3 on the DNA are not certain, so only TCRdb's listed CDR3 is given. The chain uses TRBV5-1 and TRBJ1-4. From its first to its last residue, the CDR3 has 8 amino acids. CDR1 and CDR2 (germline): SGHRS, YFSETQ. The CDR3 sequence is CASSLTSG.

This chain's CDR3 is CAISERGGTSGANVLTF. In nucleotides, the CDR3 is TGTGCCATCAGTGAGAGAGGAGGAACCTCTGGGGCCAACGTCCTGACTTTC. The V call is TRBV10-3, the J call TRBJ2-6; D might be TRBD2 (5 bases). This CDR3 is 17 amino acids long. Per the germline V gene, CDR1 is ENHRY and CDR2 is SYGVKD. Trimming left V 2 bases short and J 0 bases short, with 11 bases between.

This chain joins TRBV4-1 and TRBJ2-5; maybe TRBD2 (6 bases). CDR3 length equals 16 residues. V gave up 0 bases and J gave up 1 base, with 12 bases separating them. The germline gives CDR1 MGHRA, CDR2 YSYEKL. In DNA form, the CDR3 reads TGCGCCAGCAGCCAAGATTATGAGGGACTCCAAGAGACCCAGTACTTC. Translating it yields CASSQDYEGLQETQYF.

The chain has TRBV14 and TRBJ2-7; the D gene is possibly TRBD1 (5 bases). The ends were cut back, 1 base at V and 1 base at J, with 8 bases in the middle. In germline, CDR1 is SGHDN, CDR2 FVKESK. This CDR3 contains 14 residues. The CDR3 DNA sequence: TGTGCCAGCAGCCAAGCGAGGACATCCTACGAGCAGTACTTC. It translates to CASSQARTSYEQYF.

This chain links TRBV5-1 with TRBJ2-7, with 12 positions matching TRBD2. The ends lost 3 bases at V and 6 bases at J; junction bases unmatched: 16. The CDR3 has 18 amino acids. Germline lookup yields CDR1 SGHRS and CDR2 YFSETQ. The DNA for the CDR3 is TGCGCCAGCAGCTCTCAAGGACTAGCGGGATCGAAAGTTTCCGAGCAGTACTTC. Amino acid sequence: CASSSQGLAGSKVSEQYF.

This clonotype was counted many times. The CDR3 here is CASSDQQGAMNTIYF. The CDR3 DNA reads as TGTGCCAGCAGTGATCAGCAGGGGGCTATGAACACCATATATTTT. This chain joins TRBV2 and TRBJ1-3; 8 nucleotides match TRBD1. This CDR3 is built from 15 residues. V was clipped by 3 bases and J by 7 bases; unmatched bases: 8. Germline V gene data show CDR1 as SNHLY and CDR2 as FYNNEI.

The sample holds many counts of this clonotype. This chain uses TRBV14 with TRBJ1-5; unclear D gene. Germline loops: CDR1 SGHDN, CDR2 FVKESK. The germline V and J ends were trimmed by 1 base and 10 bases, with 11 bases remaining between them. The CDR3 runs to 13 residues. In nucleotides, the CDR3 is TGTGCCAGCAGCCAAGGTCTCGGTTCACCCCAGCATTTT. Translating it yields CASSQGLGSPQHF.

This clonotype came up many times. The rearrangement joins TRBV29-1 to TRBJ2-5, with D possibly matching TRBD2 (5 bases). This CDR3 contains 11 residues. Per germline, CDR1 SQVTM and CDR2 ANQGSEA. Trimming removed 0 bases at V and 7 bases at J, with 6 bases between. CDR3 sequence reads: CSVEDRGTQYF. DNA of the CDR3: TGCAGCGTTGAAGATCGGGGGACCCAGTACTTC. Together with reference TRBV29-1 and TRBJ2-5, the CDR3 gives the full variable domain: SAVISQKPSRDICQRGTSLTIQCQVDSQVTMMFWYRQQPGQSLTLIATANQGSEATYESGFVIDKFPISRPNLTFSTLTVSNMSPEDSSIYLCSVEDRGTQYFGPGTRLLVL.

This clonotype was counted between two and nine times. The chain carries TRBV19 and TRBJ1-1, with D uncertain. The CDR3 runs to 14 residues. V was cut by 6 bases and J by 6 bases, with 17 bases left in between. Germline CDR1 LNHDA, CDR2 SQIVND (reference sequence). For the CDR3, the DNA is TGTGCCAGTAGGACGGGATCCCTGGGCGCTGAAGCTTTCTTT. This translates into CASRTGSLGAEAFF.

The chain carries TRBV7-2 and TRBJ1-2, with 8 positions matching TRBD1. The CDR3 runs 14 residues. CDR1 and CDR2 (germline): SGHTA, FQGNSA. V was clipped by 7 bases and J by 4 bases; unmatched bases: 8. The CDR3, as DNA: TGTGCCAGCAACTCGGACAGGGAAGGCTATGGCTACACCTTC. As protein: CASNSDREGYGYTF.

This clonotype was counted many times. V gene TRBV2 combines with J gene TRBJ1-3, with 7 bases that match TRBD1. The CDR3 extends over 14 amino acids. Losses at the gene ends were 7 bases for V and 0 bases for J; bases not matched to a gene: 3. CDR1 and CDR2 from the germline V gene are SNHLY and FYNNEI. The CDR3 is CASTGDSSGNTIYF. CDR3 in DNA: TGTGCCAGCACGGGGGACAGCTCTGGAAACACCATATATTTT.

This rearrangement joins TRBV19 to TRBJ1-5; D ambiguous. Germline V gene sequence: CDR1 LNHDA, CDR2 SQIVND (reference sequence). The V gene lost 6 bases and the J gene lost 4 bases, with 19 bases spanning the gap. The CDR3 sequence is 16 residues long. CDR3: CASRLGPGRMNQPQHF. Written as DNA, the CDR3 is TGTGCCAGTAGGCTGGGCCCCGGCAGAATGAATCAGCCCCAGCATTTT.

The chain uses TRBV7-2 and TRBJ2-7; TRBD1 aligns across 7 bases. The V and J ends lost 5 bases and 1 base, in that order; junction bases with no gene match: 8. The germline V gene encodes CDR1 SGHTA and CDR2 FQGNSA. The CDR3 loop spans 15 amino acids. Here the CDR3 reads CASSQEPGGSYEQYF. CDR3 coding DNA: TGTGCCAGCAGCCAAGAACCAGGGGGTTCCTACGAGCAGTACTTC.

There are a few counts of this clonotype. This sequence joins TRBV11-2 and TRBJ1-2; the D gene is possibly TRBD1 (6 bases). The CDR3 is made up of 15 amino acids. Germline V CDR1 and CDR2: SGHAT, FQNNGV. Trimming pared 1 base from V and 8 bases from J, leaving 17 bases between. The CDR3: CASSLVQGTYGGYTF. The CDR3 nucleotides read TGTGCCAGCAGCTTAGTACAGGGCACCTATGGAGGCTACACCTTC.

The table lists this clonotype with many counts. CDR3 protein: CASSTSLRKVTNEKLFF. The CDR3 DNA sequence: TGTGCCAGCAGCACCAGCCTGCGGAAGGTTACTAATGAAAAACTGTTTTTT. J is TRBJ1-4 and V is TRBV7-9, with D unresolved. CDR3 length equals 17 residues. Germline V gene data show CDR1 as SEHNR and CDR2 as FQNEAQ (reference sequence). Deletions cut 5 bases from V and 2 bases from J, with 18 bases between.

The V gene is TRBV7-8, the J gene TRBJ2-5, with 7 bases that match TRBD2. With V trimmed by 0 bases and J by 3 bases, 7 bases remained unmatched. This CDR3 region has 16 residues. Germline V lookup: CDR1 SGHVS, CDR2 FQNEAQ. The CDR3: CASSLAHLAGEETQYF. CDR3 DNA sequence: TGTGCCAGCAGCTTAGCCCACCTTGCGGGAGAAGAGACCCAGTACTTC.

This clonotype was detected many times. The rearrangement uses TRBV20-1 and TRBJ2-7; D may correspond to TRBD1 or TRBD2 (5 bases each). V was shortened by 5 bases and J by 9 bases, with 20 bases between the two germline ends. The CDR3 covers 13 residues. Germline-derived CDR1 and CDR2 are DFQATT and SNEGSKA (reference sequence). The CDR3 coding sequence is TGCAGTGCTGGCGAGGGGTCCCGTGAGTGGCAGTACTTC. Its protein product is CSAGEGSREWQYF.

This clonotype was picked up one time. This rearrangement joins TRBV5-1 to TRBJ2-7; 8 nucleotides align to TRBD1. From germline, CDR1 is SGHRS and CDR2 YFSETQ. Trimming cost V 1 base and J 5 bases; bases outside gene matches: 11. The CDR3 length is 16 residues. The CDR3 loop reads CASSLRGDRGFDEQYF. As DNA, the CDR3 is TGCGCCAGCAGCTTGAGGGGCGACAGGGGTTTCGACGAGCAGTACTTC.

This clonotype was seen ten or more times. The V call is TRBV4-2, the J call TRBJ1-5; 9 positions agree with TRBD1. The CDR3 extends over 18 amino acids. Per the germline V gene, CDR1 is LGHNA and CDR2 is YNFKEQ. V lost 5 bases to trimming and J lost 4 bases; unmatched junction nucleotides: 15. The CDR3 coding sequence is TGTGCCAGCAGCGAGGACCCGACAGGGACAGGGACGAATCAGCCCCAGCATTTT. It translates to CASSEDPTGTGTNQPQHF.

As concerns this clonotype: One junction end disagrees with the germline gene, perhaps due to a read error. The DNA for the CDR3 is TGTGCCAGCAGTTACTCTTCCGTGAGCCCCTATAATTCACCCCTCCACTTT. Translated, it gives CASSYSSVSPYNSPLHF. V gene TRBV10-3 combines with J gene TRBJ1-6; unclear D gene. The CDR3 runs 17 residues. The germline gives CDR1 ENHRY, CDR2 SYGVKD.

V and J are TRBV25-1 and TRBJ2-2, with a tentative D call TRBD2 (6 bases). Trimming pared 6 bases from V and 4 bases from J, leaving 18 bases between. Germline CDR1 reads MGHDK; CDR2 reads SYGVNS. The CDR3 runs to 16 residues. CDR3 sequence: CASSQDGTSVTGELFF. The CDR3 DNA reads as TGTGCCAGCAGCCAAGATGGGACTTCCGTCACCGGGGAGCTGTTTTTT. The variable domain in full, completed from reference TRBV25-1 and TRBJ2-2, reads EADIYQTPRYLVIGTGKKITLECSQTMGHDKMYWYQQDPGMELHLIHYSYGVNSTEKGDLSSESTVSRIRTEHFPLTLESARPSHTSQYLCASSQDGTSVTGELFFGEGSRLTVL.

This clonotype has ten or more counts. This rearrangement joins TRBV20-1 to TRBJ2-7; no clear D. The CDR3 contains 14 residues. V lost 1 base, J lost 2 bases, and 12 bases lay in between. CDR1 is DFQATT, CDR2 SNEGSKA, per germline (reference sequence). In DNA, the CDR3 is TGCAGTGCTAGAGTGCGTAGCCAAACCTACGAGCAGTACTTC. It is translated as CSARVRSQTYEQYF.

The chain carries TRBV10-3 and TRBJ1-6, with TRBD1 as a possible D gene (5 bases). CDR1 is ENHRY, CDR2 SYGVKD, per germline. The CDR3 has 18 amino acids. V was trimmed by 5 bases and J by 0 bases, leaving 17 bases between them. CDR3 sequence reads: CAISYISGPSSYNSPLHF. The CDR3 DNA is TGTGCCATCAGTTACATTTCGGGGCCTAGCTCCTATAATTCACCCCTCCACTTT.

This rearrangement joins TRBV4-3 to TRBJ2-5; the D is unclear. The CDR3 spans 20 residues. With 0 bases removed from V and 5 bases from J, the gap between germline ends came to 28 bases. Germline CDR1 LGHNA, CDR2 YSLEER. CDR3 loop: CASSQDLMWDGSTGGETQYF. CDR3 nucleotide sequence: TGCGCCAGCAGCCAAGATTTAATGTGGGATGGGTCTACGGGTGGTGAGACCCAGTACTTC.

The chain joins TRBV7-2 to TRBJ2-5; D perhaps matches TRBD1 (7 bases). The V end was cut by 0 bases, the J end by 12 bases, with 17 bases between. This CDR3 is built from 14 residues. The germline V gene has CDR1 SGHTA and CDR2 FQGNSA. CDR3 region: CASSLAGGTGEEYF. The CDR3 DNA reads TGTGCCAGCAGCTTAGCCGGAGGAACAGGGGAGGAGTACTTC.

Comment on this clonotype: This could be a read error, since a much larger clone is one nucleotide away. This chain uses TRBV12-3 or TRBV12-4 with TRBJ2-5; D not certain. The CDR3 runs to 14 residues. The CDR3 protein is CASSLFGPEETQCF. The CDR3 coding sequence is TGTGCCAGCAGTTTATTCGGACCCGAAGAGACCCAGTGCTTC.

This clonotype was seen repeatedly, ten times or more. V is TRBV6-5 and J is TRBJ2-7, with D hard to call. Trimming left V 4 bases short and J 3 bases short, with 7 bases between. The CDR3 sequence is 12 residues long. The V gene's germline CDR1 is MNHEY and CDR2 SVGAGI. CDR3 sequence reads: CASSSFGYEQYF. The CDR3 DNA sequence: TGTGCCAGCAGTTCATTTGGCTACGAGCAGTACTTC.

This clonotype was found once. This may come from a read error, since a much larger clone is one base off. CDR3 sequence reads: CASGLSRRRPNTGELFF. CDR3 in DNA: TGTGCCAGCGGCTTGAGTCGGCGTAGACCGAACACCGGGGAGCTGTTTTTT. The V call is TRBV7-2, the J call TRBJ2-2; D remains ambiguous. The CDR3 spans 17 residues. Germline CDR1 SGHTA, CDR2 FQGNSA.

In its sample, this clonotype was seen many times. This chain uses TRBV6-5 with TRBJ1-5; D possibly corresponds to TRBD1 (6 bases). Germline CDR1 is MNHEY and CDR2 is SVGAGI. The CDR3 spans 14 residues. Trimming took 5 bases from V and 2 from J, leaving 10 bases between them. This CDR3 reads CASSQGIGNQPQHF. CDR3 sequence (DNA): TGTGCCAGCAGTCAGGGGATAGGCAATCAGCCCCAGCATTTT.

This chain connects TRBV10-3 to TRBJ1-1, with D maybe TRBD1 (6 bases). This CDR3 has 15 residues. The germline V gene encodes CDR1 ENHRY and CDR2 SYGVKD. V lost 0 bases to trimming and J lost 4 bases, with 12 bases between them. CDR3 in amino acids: CAISESRGDFTEAFF. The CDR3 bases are TGTGCCATCAGTGAGTCAAGGGGGGATTTCACTGAAGCTTTCTTT.